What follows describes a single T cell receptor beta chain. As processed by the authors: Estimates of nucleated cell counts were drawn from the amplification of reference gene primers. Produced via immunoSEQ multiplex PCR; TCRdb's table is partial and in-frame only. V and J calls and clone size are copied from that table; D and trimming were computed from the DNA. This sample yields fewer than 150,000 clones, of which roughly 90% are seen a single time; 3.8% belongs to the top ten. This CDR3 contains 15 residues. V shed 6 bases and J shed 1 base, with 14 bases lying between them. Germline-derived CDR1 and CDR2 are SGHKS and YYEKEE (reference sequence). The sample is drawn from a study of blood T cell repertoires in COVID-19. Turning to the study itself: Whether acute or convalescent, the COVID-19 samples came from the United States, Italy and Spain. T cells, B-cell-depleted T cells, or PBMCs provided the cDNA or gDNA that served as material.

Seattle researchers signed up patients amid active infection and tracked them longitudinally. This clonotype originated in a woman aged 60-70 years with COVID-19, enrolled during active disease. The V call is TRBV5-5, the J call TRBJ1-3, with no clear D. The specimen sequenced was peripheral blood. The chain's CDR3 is CASTRLDFSGNTIYF. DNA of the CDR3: TGTGCCAGCACCCGCTTAGACTTTTCTGGAAACACCATATATTTT.